This T cell receptor (beta chain) was profiled in a study of T cells in Graves' hyperthyroidism and ophthalmopathy. This clonotype was observed a few times. The study left out patients who had uncontrolled infection, other autoimmune disease, pregnancy or lactation. Diagnoses used clinical symptoms, serum thyroxine and TRAb, thyroid ultrasound and orbital computed tomography. What was amplified from RNA transcripts were TCR beta CDR3 regions. With the HTBI primer set, the TCR CDR3 went through a first round of RT-PCR. A single record per CDR3 protein comes from TCRdb applying MiXCR to the multiplex PCR reads. The sample holds 300,000 to 450,000 distinct CDR3 sequences, roughly a sixth seen once. Per the germline V gene, CDR1 is MGHDK and CDR2 is SYGVNS. There are 16 residues in the CDR3. V lost 1 base, J lost 3 bases, and 15 bases lay in between.

The gene calls are TRBV25-1 and TRBJ2-5, with no clear D. The sequence came from a woman younger than 45 with Graves' hyperthyroidism that later progressed to Graves' ophthalmopathy. Sequencing was done on a sample of blood. CDR3: CASSESRDEWEETQYF. The CDR3 bases are TGTGCCAGCAGTGAATCTAGAGACGAATGGGAAGAGACCCAGTACTTC. Filled out from reference TRBV25-1 and TRBJ2-5, the complete variable domain reads EADIYQTPRYLVIGTGKKITLECSQTMGHDKMYWYQQDPGMELHLIHYSYGVNSTEKGDLSSESTVSRIRTEHFPLTLESARPSHTSQYLCASSESRDEWEETQYFGPGTRLLVL.